This T cell receptor beta chain was documented in a study of cytomegalovirus exposure and HLA in healthy donors (dated by TCRdb to about 2017). At the level of the whole study: An earlier analysis of some 550 of the donors reported about 290 Gb of sequence data and around 110 million unique TCR beta sequences from about 179 million T cells. Roughly 300 gigabases of sequencing data and around 87 million unique TCR sequences were included in an early release covering under 650 HLA-typed donors. Of the approximately 400 genotyped donors, approximately 83% fell in the genetic ancestry cluster associated with self-reported Caucasian donors. The study aimed to test whether signatures of past pathogen exposure could be identified by cataloging public T cell receptors. Using immunosequencing, the study profiled T cell repertoires from 666 subjects and related those repertoires to cytomegalovirus serostatus. Along with the roughly 610-subject first cohort, a separate validation cohort of over a hundred different subjects was used. The study combined high-throughput TCR immunosequencing, statistical association of individual TCRs with disease status, and machine learning to predict cytomegalovirus infection status. A later analysis re-analyzed previously published TCR beta repertoires from about 600 donors and added high-resolution HLA genotyping to study TCR occurrence patterns. The later analysis used no new phenotypic data to find candidate immune exposures, relying instead on TCR beta sequences and their occurrence across donors. In an earlier analysis of roughly 580 of the donors, high-throughput TCR beta sequencing was used to judge whether each TCR beta V gene segment behaved as functional or pseudogenic. Donor age, sex, ethnicity and CMV serostatus were collected together with the repertoire data. A later genetic analysis took genome-wide SNP genotypes for about three fifths of the 666 donors and used that subset as a discovery cohort. All discovery cohort repertoires had been generated using a single sequencing platform. HLA typing included class I and class II loci at four-digit resolution. The number of donors typed differed by locus, with about 629-630 for A, B, C, DRB1 and DQB1, around 560 for DQA1, under 610 for DPA1, and around 460 for DPB1. A handful of DR-DQ haplotypes were handled as single units for association and clustering because linkage in the cohort was strong. Among 398 genotyped donors of the cohort, an average of roughly 240,000 unique TCR beta nucleotide sequences were sequenced per donor, roughly 18% of them non-productive.

V and J lose 3 bases and 4 bases, and a span of 7 bases separates them. The CDR3 holds 13 amino acids from the cysteine to the phenylalanine. Of all the DNA, just the CDR3 is kept, 39 bases in frame from base 1. Taken from the germline V gene (reference sequence), the CDR1 and CDR2 loops are PRHDT and FYEKMQ. Libraries were made using the immunoSEQ multiplex PCR assay. The multiplex PCR relied on a mix of 60 forward primers for TCR Vbeta segments and 13 reverse primers for TCR Jbeta segments. The CDR3 region of rearranged TCR beta genes was amplified from genomic DNA by a multiplex PCR assay. On the Illumina HiSeq System, the amplified TCR beta libraries were sequenced as 87-base-pair reads. The original methods were these. In a later analysis, tens of millions of unique TCR beta chains were counted across the roughly 670 repertoires, and roughly 10 million of these chains were shared by at least two donors. Raw reads were error-corrected and collapsed into unique sequences by a nearest-neighbor algorithm in which closely related sequences were merged to remove PCR and sequencing errors. V, D and J gene segments were assigned by aligning CDR3 sequences to IMGT reference sequences. Each retained sequence needed at least a six-nucleotide match to both a V gene segment and a J gene segment. A rearrangement was called productive if the CDR3 had no stop codons and remained in frame with V and J, and every other rearrangement was called non-productive. CDR3 was defined by IMGT convention, running from the second conserved V-encoded cysteine to the conserved J-encoded phenylalanine. In an earlier analysis of around 640 of the donors, sequences lacking an unambiguous match to a single V gene segment were excluded. An earlier analysis of 587 of the donors classified V segments as functional when productive rearrangements were above 56.7% and as segregating when the standard deviation between donors was above 5%. A statistical classification framework was built for diagnosing cytomegalovirus status from the catalog of TCR beta chain sequences. In a later analysis, TCR nucleotide sequences were compared against IMGT/GENE-DB human TR gene sequences so that V and J genes could be assigned. The TCRdist pipeline was used in a later analysis to assign CDR3 sequences and most-parsimonious VDJ recombination scenarios. In a later analysis, each TCR beta chain was defined by its CDR3 amino acid sequence together with its V-gene family, and reads without a unique V-gene family were excluded. In a later analysis, approximately 640 highly shared, low-generation-probability nucleotide sequences were removed to address suspected cross-contamination and a sequencing artifact. For each public chain, a later analysis derived a clonal expansion index from normalized ranks of inferred template counts within each repertoire. Generation probabilities in a later analysis came from a VDJ recombination model fitted to out-of-frame rearrangements, and those results were checked against IGoR. In a later analysis, hypergeometric tests were used to score TCR-TCR, TCR-HLA and TCR-CMV co-occurrence, with a repertoire-size bias correction applied to TCR pairs. A later analysis estimated false discovery rates by permuting HLA or CMV assignments 20 times. In a later analysis, co-occurring TCRs were grouped with DBSCAN, and TCRdist sequence similarity was added when clustering was performed within HLA-allele-positive subsets. Repertoires with fewer than 30,000 or more than 120,000 public chains were left out of co-occurrence clustering, as were roughly five repertoires with anomalous nucleotide sharing. The immuneACCESS repertoire file appears here via TCRdb, limited to in-frame rearrangements. These files lack a portion of the clones; in checked studies, under half of the deficit traces to unresolved V genes, and the cause of the others is not known. V and J calls and clone size are as listed in that table; D and trimming were resolved from the DNA. The sample data list roughly 160,000 clones, and around 84% of these were observed just once. In total, the top ten clones hold 1% of the sample.

Overall results and qualifications from the work: It was suggested by the authors that the approach could potentially be generalized to other disease states and immunological phenotypes. The presence/absence analyses assumed that sequencing depth was roughly uniform across donors, and that assumption may not be true. According to a later analysis, most CMV-associated TCR beta chains appeared to be HLA-restricted, and the HLA associations seemed to be driven largely by CMV exposure. A further reported finding was that TCR beta sequences accurately predicted the HLA-A and HLA-B alleles for most subjects in the first cohort. Because some donors lacked HLA typing at each locus, the association tests relied only on the typed subset. In the study, approximately 160 TCR beta chains were listed as associated with cytomegalovirus. Because counts were too low, 15 to 20 rarely observed V segments, including chromosome 9 orphons, were excluded from the earlier analysis of some 540 of the donors. Specific HLA alleles were associated with 16,951 TCR beta sequences at a false discovery rate of 0.05 in a later analysis. In a later analysis, TCR association rates were found to vary across HLA loci, with the most associated TCRs seen for DRB1 alleles and the fewest for HLA-C alleles. Correlated functional status among segregating V segments might be attributable to linkage disequilibrium, but an unknown experimental factor could not be ruled out. Some IMGT-functional V segments, including TRBV6-2 and TRBV6-3, could not be distinguished by the 87-base-pair reads and were therefore excluded. Cytomegalovirus status was reported to be diagnosed by the classifier with high specificity and sensitivity in both the original and validation cohorts. While some public TCRs were present in many individuals, most TCR sequences turned up only very rarely across donors. A group of highly shared sequence variants was considered likely to be a technical artifact of the sequencing pipeline. The cohort was sequenced for TCR beta chains only, and without alpha or paired-chain data the features that could be detected were limited. Broadly in line with IMGT annotations, most TCR beta V segments showed up in productive rearrangements about 90% or about 30% of the time in an earlier analysis of several hundred of the donors. When HLA alleles, especially DR and DQ, strongly co-occurred, TCR associations were difficult to assign to individual alleles. The only immune exposure information available for the cohort was CMV serostatus. A later analysis found that HLA-associated TCR beta chains were more clonally expanded and had lower generation probabilities than equally common non-associated chains. Compared with the roughly 600-donor mean, donors in an Asian-associated ancestry cluster had fewer N-insertions in productive TCRs, according to a later genetic analysis. V-gene and J-gene trimming of TCR beta chains was associated with a missense DCLRE1C variant in a later genetic analysis, and the association was replicated in an independent cohort. According to a later analysis, parvovirus B19, influenza, CMV and Epstein-Barr virus appeared linked to several top co-occurrence clusters. A few of the identified cytomegalovirus-associated TCR beta chains were confirmed in vitro to be specific for cytomegalovirus antigens.

The cohort consisted of approximately 690 healthy bone marrow donors. Cohort members were all nominally healthy when sampled, although unrecorded immune exposures were likely present. The donor was CMV seronegative and belonged to the group of around 350 seronegative cohort members. Each donor provided a peripheral blood sample, and peripheral blood mononuclear cells were used for TCR beta sequencing. Genomic DNA extraction from the blood cell samples was performed with the Qiagen DNeasy Blood Extraction Kit. Regarding this clone: Its antigen remains unidentified. The record has no base qualities; no much larger clone is one base away.

Sequenced: PBMCs. The rearrangement joined TRBV13 to TRBJ1-5, with a weak D call of TRBD1 (6 bases match). This clonotype was obtained from a boy between 2 and 15 years old in good health and CMV-seronegative. The CDR3 corresponds to CASSLGQNQPQHF. The DNA sequence is given as TGTGCCAGCAGCTTGGGACAAAATCAGCCCCAGCATTTT. The variable domain in full, with residues beyond the CDR3 obtained from the reference TRBV13 and TRBJ1-5 genes, is AAGVIQSPRHLIKEKRETATLKCYPIPRHDTVYWYQQGPGQDPQFLISFYEKMQSDKGSIPDRFSAQQFSDYHSELNMSSLELGDSALYFCASSLGQNQPQHFGDGTRLSIL.